The rows below give T cell receptor beta chains drawn from one sample of a study of blood T cell repertoires in COVID-19. Assay: immunoSEQ multiplex PCR; the TCRdb copy retains only in-frame clones and omits some. The data contain 280,000 or so clones, 70% to 90% of them singletons. Sequencing was done on a sample of PBMCs or T cells enriched from blood (not recorded which). Every receptor here comes from a man younger than 45 who had recovered from COVID-19. The conserved cysteine and the conserved F or W are not part of the CDR3 here.

TRBJ1-3 | TRBV4-3 | ASSPGVSGNTIY
TRBJ1-4 | TRBV2 | ASSDQGVVEKLF
TRBJ2-1 | TRBV5-4 | ASSFGTSGGAVNEQF
TRBJ2-7 | TRBV30 | AWSWGGLRGSYEQY
TRBJ2-3 | TRBV11-2 | ASSPLAGGPIDTQY
TRBJ1-5 | TRBV5-1 | ASSLGQGANQPQH
TRBJ1-2 | TRBV7-9 | ASSFGGDPTS
TRBJ2-7 | TRBV7-3 | ASSPSYSSYEQY
TRBJ1-1 | TRBV5-6 | ASSLPRGSEAF
TRBJ2-2 | TRBV4-1 | ASSQGRLSYTGELF
TRBJ1-4 | TRBV10-3 | AISESGQNEKLF
TRBJ1-5 | TRBV19 | ASSVNLLQPQH
TRBJ2-7 | TRBV7-9 | ASSLSGGAIYEQY
TRBJ1-5 | TRBV12-5 | ASGFGGAGGATQPQH
TRBJ1-1 | TRBV5-1 | ASRVTGTRNTEAF
TRBJ2-5 | TRBV7-6 | ASSRGQGRWETQY
TRBJ1-6 | TRBV7-2 | ASSLYREIRPISPLH
TRBJ2-2 | TRBV4-1 | ASSQDLGGYTGELF
TRBJ2-5 | TRBV7-6 | ASSFAQETQY
TRBJ2-3 | TRBV19 | ASSIPGQGSDTQY
TRBJ2-2 | TRBV7-6 | ASSLRGLSGNTGELF
TRBJ2-2 | TRBV19 | ASTQGTLISGELF